Presented here are 9 T cell receptor beta chains from one specimen sequenced in a study of human T cells and chemical hapten exposure (dated by TCRdb to 2020 to 2022). The library was prepared using RACE. TCRdb shows the sequencer as NextSeq 500. TCRdb reran the public reads through fastp at Q25 and MiXCR, keeping productive beta chains. Each entry is one CDR3 protein sequence, shown with its most common DNA and genes. In all, the sample holds approximately 400,000 distinct CDR3 sequences, and 4.8% of those were seen once. 2% to 2.5% of the sample belongs to the ten largest clones. This specimen's time point label, per the study, means: patch test 1, 2 weeks after DPC sensitization. The sample's treatment or condition label is to be understood as: therapeutic diphenylcyclopropenone sensitization with weekly scalp DPC. The sequences come from whole blood, collected in connection with sensitization to the hapten diphenylcyclopropenone (DPC). These receptors all stem from a woman in her forties or fifties with alopecia areata. Some clones in this sample may be carry-over from other donors' samples.

The chain links TRBV12-3 or TRBV12-4 to TRBJ2-3; D call uncertain. This CDR3 has 16 amino acids. V lost 7 bases and J 6 bases, leaving 23 bases between the germline ends. The CDR3 spells CASTPGPALRTDTQYF. Here the CDR3 DNA reads TGTGCCAGCACTCCCGGGCCGGCACTCAGGACGGATACGCAGTATTTT.

This clonotype appeared many times. The V and J genes are TRBV20-1 and TRBJ1-2; D uncertain. This CDR3 is 11 amino acids long. Per germline, CDR1 DFQATT and CDR2 SNEGSKA (reference sequence). The CDR3 DNA reads as TGCAGCACTCAGAGTCTTTATGGCTACACCTTC. This codes for CSTQSLYGYTF.

This clonotype occurred a few times. The V gene is TRBV20-1, the J gene TRBJ2-1, with TRBD2 matching over 13 bases. Trimming took 4 bases from V and 9 from J; bases not matched to a gene: 9. The CDR3 consists of 15 residues. From germline, CDR1 is DFQATT and CDR2 SNEGSKA (reference sequence). CDR3 sequence reads: CSAIAPGLAGVEQFF. The CDR3 nucleotides read TGCAGTGCTATAGCCCCAGGACTAGCGGGAGTTGAGCAGTTCTTC.

In its sample, this clonotype was seen many times. V and J are TRBV12-3 or TRBV12-4 and TRBJ1-2; no clear D gene. CDR3 length: 13 residues. V lost 3 bases to trimming and J lost 10 bases, with 15 bases between them. The CDR3 DNA is TGTGCCAGCAGTTTCGTCGGTTTCAGCGACTACACCTTC. Translated, it gives CASSFVGFSDYTF.

This clonotype has a handful of counts. The J gene is TRBJ2-5, the V gene TRBV29-1; maybe TRBD1 (6 bases). V lost 2 bases and J 4 bases, leaving 8 bases between the germline ends. The V gene's germline CDR1 is SQVTM and CDR2 ANQGSEA. This CDR3 has 12 residues. The CDR3 DNA sequence: TGCAGCGTTGAACAGGGGTCAGAGACCCAGTACTTC. Its protein is CSVEQGSETQYF.

The chain couples TRBV7-3 to TRBJ1-1; 9 bases align to TRBD1. With V trimmed by 5 bases and J by 5 bases, 9 bases remained unmatched. Per the germline V gene, CDR1 is SGHTA and CDR2 is FQGTGA. There are 15 residues in the CDR3. The CDR3 loop is CASSRTGGAGTEAFF. CDR3 sequence (DNA): TGTGCCAGCAGCCGAACAGGGGGCGCGGGGACTGAAGCTTTCTTT.

The chain links TRBV2 to TRBJ1-1, with 8 bases that match TRBD1. Germline V gene sequence: CDR1 SNHLY, CDR2 FYNNEI. Germline trimming cut 6 bases from V and 7 bases from J; bases unmatched to any gene: 10. This CDR3 has 14 amino acids. CDR3 nucleotide sequence: TGTGCCAGCAGCGTTCTCACAGGGGGAGGTGAAGCTTTCTTT. Translating it yields CASSVLTGGGEAFF.

The J gene is TRBJ1-1, the V gene TRBV9; no definite D call. Between the trimmed V and J ends, which lost 1 base and 2 bases, there was a span of 9 bases. The CDR3 sequence is 14 residues long. The germline V gene encodes CDR1 SGDLS and CDR2 YYNGEE. The CDR3: CASSVRPTNTEAFF. In DNA, the CDR3 is TGTGCCAGCAGCGTAAGGCCCACAAACACTGAAGCTTTCTTT.

The chain links TRBV3-1 to TRBJ2-1; TRBD2 aligns across 7 bases. CDR3 length equals 16 residues. Germline V gene lookup returns CDR1 LGHDT and CDR2 YNNKEL (reference sequence). V was clipped by 1 base and J by 6 bases; unmatched bases: 9. The CDR3 is CASSQALVRTSNEQFF. The CDR3 nucleotides read TGTGCCAGCAGCCAAGCTTTAGTACGGACTAGCAATGAGCAGTTCTTC.